Below are 23 T cell receptor beta chains sequenced from a single sample in a study of blood T cell repertoires in COVID-19. The repertoire was sequenced with immunoSEQ multiplex PCR; TCRdb's copy has only in-frame clones and lacks some. Among over 85,000 clones listed, around 73% were seen once. The sample consisted of peripheral blood. These receptors all come from a man aged 60 to 75 with active or convalescent COVID-19.

The rearrangement links TRBV27 to TRBJ2-7; D perhaps matches TRBD2 (5 bases). This CDR3 is 12 amino acids long. Germline CDR1 reads MNHEY; CDR2 reads SMNVEV (reference sequence). The V gene lost 8 bases and the J gene lost 3 bases, with 11 bases spanning the gap. DNA for the CDR3: TGTGCCAGCGGTACTCGGGGCTACGAGCAGTACTTC. It is translated as CASGTRGYEQYF.

The chain links TRBV2 to TRBJ1-2; D gene ambiguous. In germline, CDR1 is SNHLY, CDR2 FYNNEI. The V gene lost 11 bases and the J gene lost 1 base, with 17 bases spanning the gap. The CDR3 consists of 14 residues. The CDR3 DNA follows: TGTGCCGGAGCCCCAGATATTCTTAACTATGGCTACACCTTC. Its translation: CAGAPDILNYGYTF.

The chain carries TRBV27 and TRBJ1-6, with 8 bases lining up with TRBD1. V lost 3 bases to trimming and J lost 5 bases; unmatched junction nucleotides: 3. Germline V gives CDR1 MNHEY, CDR2 SMNVEV (reference sequence). There are 15 residues in the CDR3. Written as DNA, the CDR3 is TGTGCCAGCAGTTTGTCGGGACAGGATAATTCACCCCTCCACTTT. Translating it yields CASSLSGQDNSPLHF.

The gene calls are TRBV18 and TRBJ1-5; D may be TRBD1 (6 bases). Trimming shortened V by 6 bases and J by 5 bases, and 20 bases separated the two germline ends. The CDR3 has 16 amino acids. Per the germline V gene, CDR1 is KGHSH and CDR2 is LQKENI. CDR3 protein: CASSPTGGRRDQPQHF. CDR3 DNA sequence: TGTGCCAGCTCCCCCACTGGGGGCAGACGAGATCAGCCCCAGCATTTT. The whole variable domain, filled in from reference TRBV18 and TRBJ1-5, reads NAGVMQNPRHLVRRRGQEARLRCSPMKGHSHVYWYRQLPEEGLKFMVYLQKENIIDESGMPKERFSAEFPKEGPSILRIQQVVRGDSAAYFCASSPTGGRRDQPQHFGDGTRLSIL.

The chain is built from TRBV19 and TRBJ2-5; 7 positions match TRBD2. The CDR3 sequence is 15 residues long. J gave up 4 bases and V 5 bases, and 10 bases lay outside the gene matches. The germline V gene encodes CDR1 LNHDA and CDR2 SQIVND (reference sequence). CDR3 in DNA: TGTGCCAGTAGTCCTAACCGGGACTATGGAGAGACCCAGTACTTC. Translating gives CASSPNRDYGETQYF.

V usage is TRBV2 and J usage is TRBJ1-5; a weak D match, TRBD1 (6 bases). Trimming removed 3 bases from V and 7 bases from J, with 13 bases in between. The CDR3 totals 14 residues. Looked up from germline, CDR1 is SNHLY and CDR2 is FYNNEI. In DNA form, the CDR3 reads TGTGCCAGCAGTGAGGTAGGGGGAAGGCAGCCCCAGCATTTT. Translation: CASSEVGGRQPQHF.

This rearrangement joins TRBV5-1 to TRBJ1-2; 7 nucleotides agree with TRBD1. Trimming cost V 0 bases and J 8 bases; bases outside gene matches: 4. CDR3 length: 13 amino acids. From germline, CDR1 is SGHRS and CDR2 YFSETQ. The CDR3 spells CASSLGQGEGYTF. CDR3 nucleotide sequence: TGCGCCAGCAGCTTGGGGCAGGGGGAAGGCTACACCTTC.

The chain employs TRBV11-3 and TRBJ2-3; D is perhaps TRBD2 (5 bases). Germline V gene data show CDR1 as SGHNT and CDR2 as YENEEA. With 5 bases removed from V and 2 bases from J, the gap between germline ends came to 11 bases. The CDR3 spans 14 residues. Here the CDR3 DNA reads TGTGCCAGCAGCCTAGCCCAGGACACAGATACGCAGTATTTT. Translation: CASSLAQDTDTQYF.

V is TRBV5-5 and J is TRBJ2-7; 8 nucleotides match TRBD1. V trimming: 0 bases; J trimming: 6 bases; junction bases outside the gene matches: 14. The CDR3 sequence is 17 residues long. Germline V gives CDR1 SGHKS, CDR2 YYEKEE (reference sequence). CDR3 sequence (DNA): TGTGCCAGCAGCTTGGATTTCGGGTGGACAGGGAGATCCGAGCAGTACTTC. Its translation is CASSLDFGWTGRSEQYF. The full variable domain, in which reference TRBV5-5 and TRBJ2-7 provide the parts outside the CDR3, is DAGVTQSPTHLIKTRGQQVTLRCSPISGHKSVSWYQQVLGQGPQFIFQYYEKEERGRGNFPDRFSARQFPNYSSELNVNALLLGDSALYLCASSLDFGWTGRSEQYFGPGTRLTVT.

V usage is TRBV29-1 and J usage is TRBJ1-4, with 8 bases matching TRBD1. J was trimmed by 5 bases and V by 6 bases; bases with no gene match: 5. The CDR3 contains 13 residues. Looked up from germline, CDR1 is SQVTM and CDR2 is ANQGSEA. The CDR3 is CSVSGGLNEKLFF. The CDR3 region has the DNA TGCAGCGTCTCAGGGGGCTTGAATGAAAAACTGTTTTTT.

Only a few counts were recorded for this clone. The V and J genes are TRBV7-9 and TRBJ2-7; TRBD1 agrees at 7 bases. Germline V lookup: CDR1 SEHNR, CDR2 FQNEAQ (reference sequence). There are 14 residues in the CDR3. V lost 4 bases and J lost 7; bases outside the gene matches: 10. CDR3 loop: CASSSDRAVWEQYF. The DNA of the CDR3 is TGTGCCAGCAGCTCAGACAGGGCCGTATGGGAGCAGTACTTC.

The chain joins TRBV28 to TRBJ1-5, with D uncertain. The CDR3 contains 16 residues. Per germline, CDR1 MDHEN and CDR2 SYDVKM. Trimming shortened V by 4 bases and J by 3 bases, and 16 bases separated the two germline ends. CDR3 sequence reads: CASSSIFGRDNQPQHF. The CDR3 DNA reads TGTGCCAGCAGTTCCATATTTGGCCGGGACAATCAGCCCCAGCATTTT.

This clone was seen just once. The chain couples TRBV7-8 to TRBJ2-2; D remains ambiguous. V was cut by 1 base and J by 6 bases, with 6 bases left in between. CDR1 and CDR2 from the germline V gene are SGHVS and FQNEAQ. This CDR3 is 13 amino acids long. The CDR3 DNA reads TGTGCCAGCAGCTTAGATTACTCCGGGGAGCTGTTTTTT. This encodes CASSLDYSGELFF.

This sequence joins TRBV19 and TRBJ2-1; TRBD2 agrees at 8 bases. Unmatched junction bases numbered 13, after V lost 6 bases and J lost 0 bases. Germline assignment: CDR1 LNHDA and CDR2 SQIVND (reference sequence). CDR3 length: 18 residues. CDR3 in amino acids: CASRGAGGFLYSYNEQFF. The CDR3 DNA is TGTGCCAGTAGAGGGGCGGGAGGTTTTTTATACTCCTACAATGAGCAGTTCTTC.

The V gene is TRBV30, the J gene TRBJ2-3, with a tentative D call TRBD2 (6 bases). In germline, CDR1 is GTSNPN, CDR2 SVGIG (reference sequence). The V and J ends lost 0 bases and 3 bases respectively, with 10 bases between them. This CDR3 has 14 amino acids. CDR3 DNA: TGTGCCTGGAGTGTCGGAGGGATAACAGATACGCAGTATTTT. Protein: CAWSVGGITDTQYF.

The CDR3 DNA follows: TGTGCCAGCAGCTTATCGACAGGGGGTGTCTACGAGCAGTACTTC. Its protein product is CASSLSTGGVYEQYF. The chain links TRBV11-2 to TRBJ2-7, with 9 bases fitting TRBD1. The germline V gene encodes CDR1 SGHAT and CDR2 FQNNGV. The ends lost 2 bases at V and 3 bases at J; junction bases unmatched: 5. The length of the CDR3 is 15 residues.

The chain links TRBV24-1 to TRBJ1-1; D may be TRBD1 (6 bases). The CDR3 length is 14 residues. Trimming took off 12 bases at V and 11 bases at J, with 27 bases between the two ends. The germline V gene encodes CDR1 KGHDR and CDR2 SFDVKD. The CDR3 DNA reads as TGTGCCTCATCGGCCACAGGGTCGCCAATTGAGGCTTTCTTT. This codes for CASSATGSPIEAFF.

V usage is TRBV5-1 and J usage is TRBJ1-2; 7 bases align to TRBD1. The J segment lost 0 bases and the V segment lost 4 bases, leaving 9 bases of the junction unmatched. Germline V lookup: CDR1 SGHRS, CDR2 YFSETQ. The CDR3 loop spans 16 amino acids. The DNA for the CDR3 is TGCGCCAGCAGCCCCGGGACAGCCTCAGCTAACTATGGCTACACCTTC. Amino acid sequence: CASSPGTASANYGYTF.

The V call is TRBV6-9, the J call TRBJ2-7, with 7 positions matching TRBD1. Germline lookup yields CDR1 MNHGY and CDR2 SVAAGI. With 9 bases clipped from V and 2 bases from J, the junction kept 7 bases outside the gene matches. The CDR3 runs 13 residues. CDR3 loop: CARPTGIAYEQYF. CDR3 nucleotide sequence: TGTGCCAGGCCGACAGGGATCGCCTACGAGCAGTACTTC.

In its sample, this clone ranks as large (0.1 to 1%). This rearrangement joins TRBV7-9 to TRBJ1-4, with D uncertain. Trimming left V 4 bases short and J 8 bases short, with 23 bases between. The length of the CDR3 is 17 residues. CDR1 and CDR2 (germline): SEHNR, FQNEAQ (reference sequence). CDR3 sequence reads: CASSSYPPYPRKEKLFF. The CDR3 DNA reads TGTGCCAGCAGCTCTTATCCGCCCTATCCAAGAAAGGAAAAACTGTTTTTT.

This clone was seen a single time. V is TRBV21-1 and J is TRBJ1-2; TRBD1 reflects the table's D call only, with no check against the DNA. TRBV21-1 is a recognized pseudogene. This CDR3 has 15 amino acids. Here the CDR3 reads CASSKVGRGCVGYTF. The CDR3 nucleotides are TGTGCCAGCAGCAAAGTGGGAAGGGGTTGCGTAGGCTACACCTTC.

This clone occurred a few times. The V and J genes are TRBV7-9 and TRBJ2-3, with 8 bases lining up with TRBD1. Trimming took 7 bases from V and 8 from J; bases not matched to a gene: 14. The length of the CDR3 is 15 residues. Germline CDR1 SEHNR, CDR2 FQNEAQ (reference sequence). The CDR3 loop is CASTQMTGVEGTQYF. CDR3 in DNA: TGTGCCAGCACCCAAATGACAGGGGTGGAAGGTACGCAGTATTTT. Together with reference TRBV7-9 and TRBJ2-3, the CDR3 gives the full variable domain: DTGVSQNPRHKITKRGQNVTFRCDPISEHNRLYWYRQTLGQGPEFLTYFQNEAQLEKSRLLSDRFSAERPKGSFSTLEIQRTEQGDSAMYLCASTQMTGVEGTQYFGPGTRLTVL.

The gene calls are TRBV19 and TRBJ1-5; 10 bases line up with TRBD1. Germline CDR1 is LNHDA and CDR2 is SQIVND (reference sequence). The CDR3 is 16 residues long. In DNA form, the CDR3 reads TGTGCGGCGACCCCCGGACAGGGGGGCTTAGGCCAGCCCCAGCATTTT. It encodes CAATPGQGGLGQPQHF. The whole variable domain, filled in from reference TRBV19 and TRBJ1-5, reads DGGITQSPKYLFRKEGQNVTLSCEQNLNHDAMYWYRQDPGQGLRLIYYSQIVNDFQKGDIAEGYSVSREKKESFPLTVTSAQKNPTAFYLCAATPGQGGLGQPQHFGDGTRLSIL.